This T cell receptor beta chain came from a study of Ad26.COV2.S vaccination and SARS-CoV-2 variants. As for the study in general: A COV1001 Ad26.COV2.S trial-arm participant provided the sample.

The treatment is: around 19 received Ad26.COV2.S at low or high dose, single or two shots; about 5 received placebo; per-sample allocation not given. At day 63 after the first vaccine or placebo injection, samples were drawn. Some clones are missing from TCRdb's copy, which holds only in-frame ones; the method was immunoSEQ multiplex PCR. The table lists about 680,000 clones, about 90% of them singletons. A single count supports this clone. The target antigen is unknown. Study conclusions and caveats: Placebo recipients trailed vaccine recipients in spike-specific TCR breadth. Post-vaccination spike-specific CD8+ and CD4+ T cell responses reportedly had substantial breadth. Vaccinated and placebo-treated recipients had similar non-spike TCR breadth.

V trimming: 5 bases; J trimming: 9 bases; junction bases outside the gene matches: 9. Per the germline V gene, CDR1 is MNHEY and CDR2 is SMNVEV (reference sequence). The CDR3 runs 14 residues. The rearrangement uses TRBV27 and TRBJ2-5; 10 positions match TRBD2. This TCR was sampled from a person between 18 and 60 years old who received the Ad26.COV2.S COVID-19 vaccine or a placebo. The sample consisted of peripheral blood, taken in a trial of Ad26.COV2.S vaccine versus placebo. CDR3 sequence: CASSPRTSGSSQYF. In DNA, the CDR3 is TGTGCCAGCAGTCCCCGGACTAGCGGAAGTTCCCAGTACTTC.